Below are 2 T cell receptor beta chains sequenced from a single sample in a study of OX40 agonist ivuxolimab in advanced cancers. The method was immunoSEQ multiplex PCR; TCRdb's version includes in-frame clones alone and lacks a portion of them. The sample includes about 13,000 clones, over 70% seen only once; the top ten take less than 25%. Sequencing was performed on CD4+ or CD8+ T cells sorted from blood, taken in a trial of the OX40 agonist ivuxolimab. Receptor source: an adult with an advanced solid tumor such as melanoma, head and neck, liver or kidney cancer.

The V and J genes are TRBV4-2 and TRBJ2-7; 7 nucleotides agree with TRBD2. The CDR3 runs 14 residues. V dropped 2 bases and J dropped 3; count of bases not matched to a gene: 4. Germline CDR1 and CDR2: LGHNA and YNFKEQ. The CDR3 sequence: CASSQSSGNYEQYF. The CDR3 DNA reads TGTGCCAGCAGCCAATCCAGCGGGAACTACGAGCAGTACTTC.

The chain recombines TRBV13 with TRBJ2-7, with D possibly matching TRBD1 (7 bases). This CDR3 comprises 15 residues. The V gene's germline CDR1 is PRHDT and CDR2 FYEKMQ (reference sequence). Trimming removed 8 bases from V and 1 base from J, with 18 bases in between. The CDR3 region has the DNA TGTGCCAGCTCGTTGGCGCGGGACAGATCCTACGAGCAGTACTTC. Translating it yields CASSLARDRSYEQYF.